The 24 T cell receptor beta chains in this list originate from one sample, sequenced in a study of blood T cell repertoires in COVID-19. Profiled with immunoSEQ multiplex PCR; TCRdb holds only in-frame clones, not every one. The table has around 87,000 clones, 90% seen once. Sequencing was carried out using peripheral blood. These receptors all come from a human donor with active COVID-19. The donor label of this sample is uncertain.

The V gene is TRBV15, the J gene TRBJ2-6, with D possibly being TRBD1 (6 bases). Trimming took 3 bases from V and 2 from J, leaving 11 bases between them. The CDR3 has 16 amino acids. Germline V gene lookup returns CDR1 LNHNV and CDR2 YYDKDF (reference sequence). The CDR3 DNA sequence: TGTGCCACCAGCAGGGCTCGGACAGCTGGGGCCAACGTCCTGACTTTC. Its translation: CATSRARTAGANVLTF.

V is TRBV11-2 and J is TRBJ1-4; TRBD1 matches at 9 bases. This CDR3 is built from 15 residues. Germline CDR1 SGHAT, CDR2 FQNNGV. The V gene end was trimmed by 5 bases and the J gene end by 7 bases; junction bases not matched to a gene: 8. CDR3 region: CASSPRDREGEKLFF. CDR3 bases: TGTGCCAGCAGCCCAAGGGACAGGGAGGGTGAAAAACTGTTTTTT.

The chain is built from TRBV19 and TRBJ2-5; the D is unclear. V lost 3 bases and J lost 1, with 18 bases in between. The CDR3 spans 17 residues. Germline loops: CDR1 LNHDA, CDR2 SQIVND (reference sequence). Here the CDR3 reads CASSMSPPLGSQETQYF. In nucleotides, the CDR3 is TGTGCCAGTAGTATGTCGCCCCCGCTTGGCAGCCAAGAGACCCAGTACTTC.

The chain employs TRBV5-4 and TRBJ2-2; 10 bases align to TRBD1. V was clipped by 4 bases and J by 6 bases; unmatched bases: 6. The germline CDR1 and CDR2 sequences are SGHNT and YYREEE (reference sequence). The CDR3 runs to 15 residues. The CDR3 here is CASSPDRGRSGELFF. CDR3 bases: TGTGCCAGCAGCCCTGACAGGGGGCGGTCCGGGGAGCTGTTTTTT.

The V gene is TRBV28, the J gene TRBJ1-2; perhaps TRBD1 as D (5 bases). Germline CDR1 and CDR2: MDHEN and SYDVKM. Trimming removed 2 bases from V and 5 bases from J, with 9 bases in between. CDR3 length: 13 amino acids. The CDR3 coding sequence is TGTGCCAGCAGTTTAGGCGGGGGATATGGCTACACCTTC. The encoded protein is CASSLGGGYGYTF.

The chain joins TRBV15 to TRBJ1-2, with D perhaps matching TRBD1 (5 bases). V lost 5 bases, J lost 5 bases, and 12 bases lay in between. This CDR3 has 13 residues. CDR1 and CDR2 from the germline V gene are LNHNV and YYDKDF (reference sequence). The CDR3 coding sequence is TGTGCCACCAGCGTCCCAGGGTTGTATGGCTACACCTTC. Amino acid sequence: CATSVPGLYGYTF.

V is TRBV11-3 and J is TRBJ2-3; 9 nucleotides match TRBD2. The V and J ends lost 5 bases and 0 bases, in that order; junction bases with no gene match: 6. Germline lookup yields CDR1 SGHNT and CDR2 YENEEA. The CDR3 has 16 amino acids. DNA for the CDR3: TGTGCCAGCAGCCCCCGGACTAGCGAAAGCACAGATACGCAGTATTTT. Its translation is CASSPRTSESTDTQYF.

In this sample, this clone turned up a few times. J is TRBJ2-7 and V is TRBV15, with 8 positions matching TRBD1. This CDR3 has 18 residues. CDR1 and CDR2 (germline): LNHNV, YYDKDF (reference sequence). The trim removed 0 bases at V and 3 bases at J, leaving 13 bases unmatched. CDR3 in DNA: TGTGCCACCAGCAGAGATCGGCAGGGGGCTCGGACCGGCTACGAGCAGTACTTC. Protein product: CATSRDRQGARTGYEQYF.

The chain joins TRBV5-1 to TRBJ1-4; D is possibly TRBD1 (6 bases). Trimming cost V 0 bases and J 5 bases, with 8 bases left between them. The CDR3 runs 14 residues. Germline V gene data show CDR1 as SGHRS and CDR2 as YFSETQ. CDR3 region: CASSLAGGNEKLFF. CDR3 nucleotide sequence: TGCGCCAGCAGCTTGGCTGGGGGCAATGAAAAACTGTTTTTT. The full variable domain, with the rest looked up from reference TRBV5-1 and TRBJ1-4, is KAGVTQTPRYLIKTRGQQVTLSCSPISGHRSVSWYQQTPGQGLQFLFEYFSETQRNKGNFPGRFSGRQFSNSRSEMNVSTLELGDSALYLCASSLAGGNEKLFFGSGTQLSVL.

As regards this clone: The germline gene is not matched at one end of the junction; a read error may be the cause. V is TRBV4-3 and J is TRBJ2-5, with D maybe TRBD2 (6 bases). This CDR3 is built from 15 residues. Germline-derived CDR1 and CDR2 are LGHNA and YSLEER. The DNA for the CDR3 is TGCGCCAGCAGCCAAGAACCACTAGCCGACGAGAACCAGTACTTC. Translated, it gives CASSQEPLADENQYF.

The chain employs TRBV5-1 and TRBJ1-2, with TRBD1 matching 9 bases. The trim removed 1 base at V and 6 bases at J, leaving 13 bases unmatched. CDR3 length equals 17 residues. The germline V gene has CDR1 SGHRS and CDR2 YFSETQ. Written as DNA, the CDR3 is TGCGCCAGCAGCTTGACGATAGTCAAACAGGGGGCTCATGGCTACACCTTC. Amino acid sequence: CASSLTIVKQGAHGYTF.

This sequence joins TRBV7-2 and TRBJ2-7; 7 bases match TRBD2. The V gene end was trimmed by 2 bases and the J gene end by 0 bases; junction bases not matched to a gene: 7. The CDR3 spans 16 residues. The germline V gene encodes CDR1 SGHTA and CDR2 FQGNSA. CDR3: CASSLPPGTNSYEQYF. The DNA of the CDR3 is TGTGCCAGCAGCTTACCGCCCGGGACTAACTCCTACGAGCAGTACTTC.

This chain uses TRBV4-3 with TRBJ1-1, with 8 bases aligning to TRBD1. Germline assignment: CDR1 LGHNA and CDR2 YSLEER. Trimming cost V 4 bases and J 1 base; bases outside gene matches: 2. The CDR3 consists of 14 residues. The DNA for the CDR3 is TGCGCCAGCAGCCGAGACAGGGGGAACACTGAAGCTTTCTTT. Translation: CASSRDRGNTEAFF.

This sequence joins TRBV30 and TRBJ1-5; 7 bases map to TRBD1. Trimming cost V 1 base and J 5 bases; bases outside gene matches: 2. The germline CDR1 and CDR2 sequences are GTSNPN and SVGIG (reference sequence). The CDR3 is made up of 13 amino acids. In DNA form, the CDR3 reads TGTGCCTGGAGTGGACAGGGTTATCAGCCCCAGCATTTT. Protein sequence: CAWSGQGYQPQHF.

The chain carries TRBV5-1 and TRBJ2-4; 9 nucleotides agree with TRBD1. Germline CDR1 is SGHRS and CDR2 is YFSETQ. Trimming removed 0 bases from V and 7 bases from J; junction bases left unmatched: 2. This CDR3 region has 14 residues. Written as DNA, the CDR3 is TGCGCCAGCAGCTTGGCCGGGACAGGGAACATTCAGTACTTC. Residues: CASSLAGTGNIQYF.

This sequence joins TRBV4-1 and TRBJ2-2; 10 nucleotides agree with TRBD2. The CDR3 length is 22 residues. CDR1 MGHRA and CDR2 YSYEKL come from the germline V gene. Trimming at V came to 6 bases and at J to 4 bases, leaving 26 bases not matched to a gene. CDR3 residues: CASRPRPGLAATARRGTGELFF. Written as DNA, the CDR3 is TGCGCCAGCAGGCCACGCCCTGGACTAGCGGCAACCGCTCGGCGTGGCACCGGGGAGCTGTTTTTT.

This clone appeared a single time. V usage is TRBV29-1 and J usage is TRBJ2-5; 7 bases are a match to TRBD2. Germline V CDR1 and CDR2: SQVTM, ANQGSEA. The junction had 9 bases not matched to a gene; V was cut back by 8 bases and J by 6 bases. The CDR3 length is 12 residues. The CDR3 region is CSPILGGKTQYF. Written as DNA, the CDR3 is TGCAGCCCTATCTTGGGGGGGAAGACCCAGTACTTC.

CDR3 bases: TGTGCCAGCAGTCTTCCGACAGGGTGGAGGGGCTACACCTTC. Protein sequence: CASSLPTGWRGYTF. This sequence joins TRBV28 and TRBJ1-2; TRBD1 aligns across 7 bases. J lost 8 bases, V lost 5 bases, and 11 bases had no gene match. The CDR3 totals 14 residues. CDR1 and CDR2 (germline): MDHEN, SYDVKM.

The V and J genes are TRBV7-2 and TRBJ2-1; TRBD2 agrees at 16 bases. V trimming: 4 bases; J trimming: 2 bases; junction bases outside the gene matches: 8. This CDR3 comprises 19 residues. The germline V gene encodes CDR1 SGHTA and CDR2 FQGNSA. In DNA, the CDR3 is TGTGCCAGCAGCTCTATCGCGGGACTAGCGGGGGGGCCCTACAATGAGCAGTTCTTC. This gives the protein CASSSIAGLAGGPYNEQFF. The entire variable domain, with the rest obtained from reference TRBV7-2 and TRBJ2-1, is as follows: GAGVSQSPSNKVTEKGKDVELRCDPISGHTALYWYRQSLGQGLEFLIYFQGNSAPDKSGLPSDRFSAERTGGSVSTLTIQRTQQEDSAVYLCASSSIAGLAGGPYNEQFFGPGTRLTVL.

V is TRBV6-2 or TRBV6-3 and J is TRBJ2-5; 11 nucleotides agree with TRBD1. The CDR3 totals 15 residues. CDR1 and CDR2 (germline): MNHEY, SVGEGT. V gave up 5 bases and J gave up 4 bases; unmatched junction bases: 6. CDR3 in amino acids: CASSGQGAPPETQYF. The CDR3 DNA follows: TGTGCCAGCAGTGGACAGGGGGCGCCCCCAGAGACCCAGTACTTC.

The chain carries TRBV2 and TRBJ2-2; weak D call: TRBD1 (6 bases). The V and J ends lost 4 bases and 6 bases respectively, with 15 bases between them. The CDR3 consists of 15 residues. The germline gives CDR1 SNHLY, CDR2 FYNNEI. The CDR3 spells CASSGDGTQPGELFF. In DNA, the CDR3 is TGTGCCAGCAGTGGAGACGGGACACAACCCGGGGAGCTGTTTTTT.

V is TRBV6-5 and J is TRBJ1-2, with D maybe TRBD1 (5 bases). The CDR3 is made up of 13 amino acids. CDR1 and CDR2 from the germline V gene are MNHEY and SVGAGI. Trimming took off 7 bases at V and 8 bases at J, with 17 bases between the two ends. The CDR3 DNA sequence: TGTGCCAGCACCCCACGGGGGGGTAGGGGCTACACCTTC. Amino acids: CASTPRGGRGYTF.

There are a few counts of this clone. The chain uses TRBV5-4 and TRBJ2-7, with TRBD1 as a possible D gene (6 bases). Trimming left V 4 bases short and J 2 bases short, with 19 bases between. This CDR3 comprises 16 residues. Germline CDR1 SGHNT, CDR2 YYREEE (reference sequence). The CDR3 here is CASSPSRQAQTYEQYF. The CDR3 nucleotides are TGTGCCAGCAGCCCGAGCCGACAGGCCCAAACCTACGAGCAGTACTTC.

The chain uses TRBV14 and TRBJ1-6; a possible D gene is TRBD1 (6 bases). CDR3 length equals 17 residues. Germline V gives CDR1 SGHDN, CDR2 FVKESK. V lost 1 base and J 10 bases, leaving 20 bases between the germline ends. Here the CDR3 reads CASSQVLTGIGSSPLHF. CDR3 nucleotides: TGTGCCAGCAGCCAAGTTCTAACAGGGATTGGGAGCTCACCCCTCCACTTT.